This TCR beta chain emerged from a study of T cells expressing NK-cell markers. Overall study findings and caveats: What remained unclear was the HCMV specificity of expanded NKG2C+ T cell clones. The CD3+CD56-NKG2C+ fraction was also led by these clonotypes in a few donors.

The germline V gene has CDR1 DFQATT and CDR2 SNEGSKA (reference sequence). The CDR3 totals 12 residues. Following a re-call of the 5' RACE reads, TCRdb has one entry per CDR3 protein and lacks DNA. The sample's table shows about 440,000 distinct CDR3 sequences. Concerning this clonotype itself: What it binds is unknown.

The source of this sequence is a woman aged 18-70 years in good health. The sequenced sample consisted of blood T cells: a sorted CD56 or NKG2C T cell subset, CD4+ or CD8+ T cells, or bulk PBMC T cells (not recorded which). J is TRBJ2-7 and V is TRBV20-1; no DNA is available, so the TRBD2 call from TCRdb remains unchecked. The CDR3 is CSGSGSPYEQYF.